A selection of T cell receptor beta chains follows, all from one sample in a study of B cell selection in AIRE deficiency. Clones were sequenced by immunoSEQ multiplex PCR, and TCRdb holds only the in-frame ones, with some missing. This repertoire shows 20,000 to 25,000 clones, about 94% found once; its top ten account for roughly 2%. Material: Tregs sorted from PBMCs. The origin of the receptors is a human donor with AIRE deficiency. Each CDR3 is given with its conserved first and last residue. Each record gives: J gene, V gene, clone size, D gene, CDR3 DNA, CDR3 protein. A D gene is named only where the DNA matches it firmly. Clone sizes are given selectively: once, few, many, or a class where the clone is expanded.

TRBJ2-7 | TRBV7-8 | NA | TRBD2 | TGTGCCAGCAGCTTAAGCCTAAGCGGACTAGCGGTTTACGAGCAGTACTTC | CASSLSLSGLAVYEQYF
TRBJ1-1 | TRBV10-3 | few | TRBD1 | TGTGCCATCAGTGACCCGACAGGGGGCCCTGAAGCTTTCTTT | CAISDPTGGPEAFF
TRBJ1-5 | TRBV7-9 | NA | TRBD1 | TGTGCCAGCAGCTTTGGGACAGGGAATCAGCCCCAGCATTTT | CASSFGTGNQPQHF
TRBJ2-7 | TRBV11-1 | few | NA | TGTGCCAGCAGCTGGGGGACCGCTCGGGGCGAGCAGTACTTC | CASSWGTARGEQYF
TRBJ2-1 | TRBV5-5 | NA | NA | TGTGCCAGCAGCTTGTGGGGGGTTCGAGACAATGAGCAGTTCTTC | CASSLWGVRDNEQFF
TRBJ1-4 | TRBV5-1 | NA | NA | TGCGCCAGCAGCCTTAACGGGGGCAGGACTGAAAAACTGTTTTTT | CASSLNGGRTEKLFF
TRBJ2-3 | TRBV2 | NA | TRBD2 | TGTGCCAGCAGTGTCGCCCCCAGCGGGACCCCTCGAGATACGCAGTATTTT | CASSVAPSGTPRDTQYF
TRBJ1-1 | TRBV28 | few | TRBD1 | TGTGCCAGCAGGCCATACAGGGGACGGACTGAAGCTTTCTTT | CASRPYRGRTEAFF
TRBJ2-5 | TRBV5-6 | NA | NA | TGTGCCAGCAGCTTGGGCTCACAAGAGACCCAGTACTTC | CASSLGSQETQYF
TRBJ2-7 | TRBV7-2 | once | NA | TGTGCCAGCCGCGAAGCCTACGAGCAGTACTTC | CASREAYEQYF
TRBJ2-7 | TRBV11-2 | NA | TRBD1 | TGTGCCAGCAGCTTTTCCGCCGGGACAGGGATGTACGAGCAGTACTTC | CASSFSAGTGMYEQYF
TRBJ2-2 | TRBV5-4 | NA | NA | TGTGCCAGCAGCCGGGGCTCGCACTTCCCCGGGGAGCTGTTTTTT | CASSRGSHFPGELFF
TRBJ1-2 | TRBV5-6 | NA | NA | TGTGCCAGCAGCTTGGAGTTGGCAAAATTTTACTATGGCTACACCTTC | CASSLELAKFYYGYTF
TRBJ2-7 | TRBV4-2 | few | TRBD1 | TGTGCCAGCAGCCATAACTCACCGGGGGACAGGGTCCACGAGCAGTACTTC | CASSHNSPGDRVHEQYF
TRBJ2-7 | TRBV4-2 | NA | TRBD2 | TGTGCCAGCAGCCAAGAAGGTTTCCTTAGCGGGAGTGCCTACGAGCAGTACTTC | CASSQEGFLSGSAYEQYF
TRBJ2-3 | TRBV7-3 | NA | NA | TGTGCCAGCAGCCCCTTTACTAGCACAGATACGCAGTATTTT | CASSPFTSTDTQYF
TRBJ2-2 | TRBV9 | NA | TRBD2 | TGTGCCAGCAGCGCTGGGACTAGCGGGACCGGGGAGCTGTTTTTT | CASSAGTSGTGELFF
TRBJ2-7 | TRBV6-1 | NA | TRBD2 | TGTGCCAGCAGTGTGCTACTAGCGGGAGGGCACTACGAGCAGTACTTC | CASSVLLAGGHYEQYF
TRBJ2-1 | TRBV9 | NA | TRBD2 | TGTGCCAGCAGCGTAGCTGGCGGGAGTGTGTACAATGAGCAGTTCTTC | CASSVAGGSVYNEQFF
TRBJ1-5 | TRBV10-3 | NA | TRBD1 | TGTGCCACCGGACAGGGTTATCAGCCCCAGCATTTT | CATGQGYQPQHF
TRBJ2-7 | TRBV5-1 | NA | NA | TGCGCCAGCAGCGTCGTATCCCGGGCATCCTACGAGCAGTACTTC | CASSVVSRASYEQYF
TRBJ2-5 | TRBV6-6 | NA | TRBD2 | TGTGCCAGCAGCCCTGGGACTAGTAGCGTTTTCGAGACCCAGTACTTC | CASSPGTSSVFETQYF
TRBJ2-1 | TRBV5-1 | NA | NA | TGCGCCAGCAGCTTGGCCCTAGGACCAAACAATGAGCAGTTCTTC | CASSLALGPNNEQFF
TRBJ1-6 | TRBV4-1 | NA | NA | TGCGCCAGCAGCCTTACAGGGAACAATTCACCCCTCCACTTT | CASSLTGNNSPLHF
TRBJ1-2 | TRBV11-2 | NA | NA | TGTGCCAGCAGTTCGGAGTTGGACTATGGCTACACCTTC | CASSSELDYGYTF
TRBJ2-3 | TRBV7-3 | NA | NA | TGTGCCAGCAGCTTATTAGGATCAACCACAGATACGCAGTATTTT | CASSLLGSTTDTQYF
TRBJ1-6 | TRBV7-9 | NA | NA | TGTGCCAGCAGCGCACTTTACAATTCACCCCTCCACTTT | CASSALYNSPLHF
TRBJ1-2 | TRBV5-1 | NA | NA | TGCGCCAGCAGCCCGGGGAGCTATGGCTACACCTTC | CASSPGSYGYTF
TRBJ2-7 | TRBV10-3 | NA | NA | TGTGCCATCAGTGAGTCGCGGGATAGGGAGCAGTACTTC | CAISESRDREQYF
TRBJ2-6 | TRBV21-1 | NA | NA | TGTGCCAGCAGTCCGACGGGGGGGACTGGGGCCAACGTCCTGACTTTC | CASSPTGGTGANVLTF
TRBJ2-1 | TRBV7-8 | NA | NA | TGTGCCAGCAGTAAACTCAGGGGAGAGGTTTTGAATGAGCAGTTCTTC | CASSKLRGEVLNEQFF
TRBJ2-4 | TRBV19 | NA | TRBD2 | TGTGCCAGTAGCCGTTGGACTAGCGCGGTAAACATTCAGTACTTC | CASSRWTSAVNIQYF
TRBJ2-1 | TRBV7-3 | NA | TRBD1 | TGTGCCAGCAGCCAGGGACAGGGCACCTACAATGAGCAGTTCTTC | CASSQGQGTYNEQFF
TRBJ2-7 | TRBV7-9 | NA | TRBD2 | TGTGCCAGCAGCCCGATGGGGCTTAGCGGGATGACCTACGAGCAGTACTTC | CASSPMGLSGMTYEQYF
TRBJ2-2 | TRBV18 | NA | NA | TGTGCCAGCTCACCAGAGACCCCGCAGACCGGGGAGCTGTTTTTT | CASSPETPQTGELFF
TRBJ2-2 | TRBV7-8 | NA | NA | TGTGCCACCCATGCAGGTCTCAACACCGGGGAGCTGTTTTTT | CATHAGLNTGELFF
TRBJ1-2 | TRBV9 | NA | NA | TGTGCCAGCAGCGTCAGTACAGGGTCCCCCTATGGCTACACCTTC | CASSVSTGSPYGYTF
TRBJ2-1 | TRBV11-2 | NA | NA | TGTGCCAGCAGCTTAGTAGCGGCCTACAATGAGCAGTTCTTC | CASSLVAAYNEQFF
TRBJ2-4 | TRBV4-1 | NA | NA | TGCGCCAGCAGCCCACGTCCCTTAGACATTCAGTACTTC | CASSPRPLDIQYF
TRBJ2-1 | TRBV28 | NA | TRBD2 | TGTGCCAGCAGTTCGGGGAGGGATGAGCAGTTCTTC | CASSSGRDEQFF
TRBJ1-1 | TRBV10-2 | NA | NA | TGCGCCAGCAAAAGACAGGTCAACACTGAAGCTTTCTTT | CASKRQVNTEAFF
TRBJ2-2 | TRBV7-9 | NA | TRBD2 | TGTGCCAGCAGCCCGGGACTAGCGGGAGGCGGGGAGCTGTTTTTT | CASSPGLAGGGELFF
TRBJ2-1 | TRBV5-1 | NA | NA | TGCGCCAGCAGCTTGGGACTAGGTTACAATGAGCAGTTCTTC | CASSLGLGYNEQFF
TRBJ1-1 | TRBV28 | once | TRBD1 | TGTGCCAGCAGTTTAGTTGGCAGGGGGCACACTGAAGCTTTCTTT | CASSLVGRGHTEAFF
TRBJ2-6 | TRBV6-1 | NA | NA | TGTGCCAGCGGGGTAACTGGGGCCAACGTCCTGACTTTC | CASGVTGANVLTF
TRBJ2-2 | TRBV7-9 | NA | NA | TGTGCCAGCAGCAATATGGGAATAGGGGAGAGGACCGGGGAGCTGTTTTTT | CASSNMGIGERTGELFF
TRBJ2-1 | TRBV10-3 | NA | TRBD2 | TGTGCCATCAGTGTAGCGGGGAATGAGCAGTTCTTC | CAISVAGNEQFF
TRBJ2-1 | TRBV27 | NA | TRBD2 | TGTGCCAGCACCAAGTGGACTAGTCAAAAATACAATGAGCAGTTCTTC | CASTKWTSQKYNEQFF
TRBJ1-5 | TRBV28 | NA | NA | TGTGCCAGCAGCCCAGCCCAGCCCCAGCATTTT | CASSPAQPQHF
TRBJ2-7 | TRBV18 | NA | NA | TGTGCCAGCTCACCATCAGGGGTACCCTACGAGCAGTACTTC | CASSPSGVPYEQYF